Presented here are 22 T cell receptor beta chains from one specimen sequenced in a study of regulatory T cells. Amplification used 52 TRBV primers and 13 TRBJ primers. TCRdb keeps only in-frame clones here, not all; method: immunoSEQ multiplex PCR. The data show 20,000 to 25,000 clones, 90% to 95% seen once. Material for sequencing was CD8+ T cells sorted from blood. Every receptor here comes from a child aged 2-15 years with CD3G deficiency.

The rearrangement links TRBV27 to TRBJ2-5, with D uncertain. The ends were cut back, 6 bases at V and 5 bases at J, with 13 bases in the middle. CDR1 and CDR2 (germline): MNHEY, SMNVEV (reference sequence). This CDR3 comprises 13 residues. The CDR3 loop reads CASRPVDLETQYF. CDR3 in DNA: TGTGCCAGCAGGCCGGTAGACCTGGAGACCCAGTACTTC.

This clone was counted between two and nine times. The V gene is TRBV5-1, the J gene TRBJ2-2; no reliable D call. The CDR3 has 15 residues. CDR1 is SGHRS and CDR2 is YFSETQ in the germline V gene. Trimming shortened V by 0 bases and J by 3 bases, and 9 bases separated the two germline ends. Written as DNA, the CDR3 is TGCGCCAGCAGCTTGGGCATGGGCGACACCGGGGAGCTGTTTTTT. Residues: CASSLGMGDTGELFF.

The chain recombines TRBV11-2 with TRBJ1-1; D gene ambiguous. Between the trimmed V and J ends, which lost 2 bases and 6 bases, there was a span of 13 bases. This CDR3 has 14 residues. Germline CDR1 SGHAT, CDR2 FQNNGV. This CDR3 is CASSLSPTVAEAFF. The CDR3 coding sequence is TGTGCCAGCAGCTTATCCCCAACAGTGGCTGAAGCTTTCTTT.

This chain joins TRBV28 and TRBJ2-7; D may be TRBD2 (5 bases). Germline CDR1 reads MDHEN; CDR2 reads SYDVKM. The CDR3 contains 12 residues. V dropped 5 bases and J dropped 5 bases, with 10 bases sitting between them. CDR3 amino acids: CASSEGSHEQYF. The CDR3 DNA follows: TGTGCCAGCAGTGAGGGCAGCCACGAGCAGTACTTC.

The rearrangement uses TRBV28 and TRBJ2-3; no clear D gene. CDR1 and CDR2 from the germline V gene are MDHEN and SYDVKM. Trimming took off 6 bases at V and 0 bases at J, with 10 bases between the two ends. The length of the CDR3 is 14 residues. This chain's CDR3 is CASSYISSTDTQYF. The CDR3 coding sequence is TGTGCCAGCAGCTACATATCTAGCACAGATACGCAGTATTTT.

The chain carries TRBV5-1 and TRBJ2-7; D is ambiguous. The V and J ends lost 4 bases and 6 bases respectively, with 14 bases between them. The CDR3 contains 13 residues. CDR1 and CDR2 (germline): SGHRS, YFSETQ. The CDR3 reads CASSLELYSEQYF. The CDR3 DNA is TGCGCCAGCAGCCTTGAGTTGTATAGCGAGCAGTACTTC.

The genes are TRBV6-1 and TRBJ2-7, with D uncertain. V was trimmed by 1 base and J by 0 bases, leaving 7 bases between them. This CDR3 contains 14 residues. The V gene's germline CDR1 is MNHNS and CDR2 SASEGT. The DNA of the CDR3 is TGTGCCAGCAGTGAAGAGGCCTTCTCCTACGAGCAGTACTTC. This gives the protein CASSEEAFSYEQYF.

This chain joins TRBV28 and TRBJ2-7; D is possibly TRBD1 (6 bases). CDR1 is MDHEN, CDR2 SYDVKM, per germline. The CDR3 is 15 residues long. V gave up 3 bases and J gave up 1 base, with 13 bases separating them. CDR3 sequence (DNA): TGTGCCAGCAGTTTGACAGGCTTCCCTTCCTACGAGCAGTACTTC. Its protein is CASSLTGFPSYEQYF. Complete variable domain (other parts from reference TRBV28 and TRBJ2-7): DVKVTQSSRYLVKRTGEKVFLECVQDMDHENMFWYRQDPGLGLRLIYFSYDVKMKEKGDIPEGYSVSREKKERFSLILESASTNQTSMYLCASSLTGFPSYEQYFGPGTRLTVT.

The chain has TRBV27 and TRBJ1-1, with 7 nucleotides matching TRBD1. The CDR3 contains 11 residues. Germline V gene lookup returns CDR1 MNHEY and CDR2 SMNVEV (reference sequence). V lost 6 bases to trimming and J lost 10 bases; unmatched junction nucleotides: 5. The CDR3: CASRGAGGAFF. The CDR3, as DNA: TGTGCCAGCAGAGGGGCAGGGGGAGCTTTCTTT.

This sequence joins TRBV6-5 and TRBJ1-1; D is possibly TRBD1 (6 bases). CDR1 and CDR2 (germline): MNHEY, SVGAGI. The CDR3 loop spans 13 amino acids. V was trimmed by 6 bases and J by 0 bases, leaving 8 bases between them. CDR3 in amino acids: CASRQGLNTEAFF. CDR3 nucleotide sequence: TGTGCCAGCAGACAGGGCTTGAACACTGAAGCTTTCTTT.

V usage is TRBV6-1 and J usage is TRBJ1-1; D is ambiguous. The CDR3 has 12 amino acids. CDR1 and CDR2 from the germline V gene are MNHNS and SASEGT. Trimming removed 6 bases from V and 1 base from J, with 6 bases in between. This chain's CDR3 is CASRSGNTEAFF. CDR3 nucleotides: TGTGCCAGCAGATCAGGGAACACTGAAGCTTTCTTT.

V is TRBV28 and J is TRBJ2-1, with 9 bases identical to TRBD1. The ends lost 4 bases at V and 4 bases at J; junction bases unmatched: 5. Looked up from germline, CDR1 is MDHEN and CDR2 is SYDVKM. This CDR3 has 15 residues. CDR3 loop: CASSSGTGLYNEQFF. CDR3 DNA sequence: TGTGCCAGCAGTTCCGGGACAGGGCTTTACAATGAGCAGTTCTTC.

The chain combines TRBV28 with TRBJ2-7; D unresolved. This CDR3 has 14 amino acids. The germline CDR1 and CDR2 sequences are MDHEN and SYDVKM. The ends were cut back, 3 bases at V and 2 bases at J, with 11 bases in the middle. The CDR3 bases are TGTGCCAGCAGTTTTTCGGAACCCCCCTACGAGCAGTACTTC. Translating it yields CASSFSEPPYEQYF.

The rearrangement uses TRBV7-9 and TRBJ2-7, with a tentative D call TRBD2 (5 bases). From germline, CDR1 is SEHNR and CDR2 FQNEAQ (reference sequence). Trimming took off 8 bases at V and 6 bases at J, with 11 bases between the two ends. The CDR3 extends over 11 amino acids. The CDR3 here is CASGLLGEQYF. The CDR3, as DNA: TGTGCCAGCGGACTCTTGGGCGAGCAGTACTTC.

This sequence joins TRBV28 and TRBJ1-5; D is unresolved. V was pared by 3 bases and J by 3 bases, with 12 bases between. The CDR3 length is 15 residues. CDR1 is MDHEN and CDR2 is SYDVKM in the germline V gene. The CDR3 spells CASSFSGGYNQPQHF. CDR3 DNA sequence: TGTGCCAGCAGTTTTTCGGGCGGTTACAATCAGCCCCAGCATTTT.

The chain joins TRBV5-3 to TRBJ1-1; D gene ambiguous. TRBV5-3 is placed among ORFs of uncertain function. V lost 4 bases and J lost 0, with 13 bases in between. This CDR3 is 15 amino acids long. This CDR3 reads CARSIRESMNTEAFF. The CDR3 region has the DNA TGTGCCAGAAGCATACGAGAGAGCATGAACACTGAAGCTTTCTTT.

The chain joins TRBV10-3 to TRBJ2-7, with TRBD1 matching 8 bases. Trimming cost V 10 bases and J 1 base; bases outside gene matches: 6. Germline V gene lookup returns CDR1 ENHRY and CDR2 SYGVKD. The CDR3 runs to 13 residues. CDR3 sequence reads: CATQQGVSYEQYF. In DNA form, the CDR3 reads TGTGCCACGCAACAGGGGGTTTCCTACGAGCAGTACTTC.

This clone appeared once. This sequence joins TRBV6-1 and TRBJ2-1; D might be TRBD1 or TRBD2, each matching 5 bases. Trimming left V 2 bases short and J 6 bases short, with 14 bases between. CDR1 MNHNS and CDR2 SASEGT come from the germline V gene. The CDR3 covers 15 residues. In DNA, the CDR3 is TGTGCCAGCAGTGAAATGGGGACCCCCGCCAATGAGCAGTTCTTC. This encodes CASSEMGTPANEQFF.

V and J are TRBV10-3 and TRBJ2-2; D is unclear. The CDR3 covers 14 residues. Germline V gene lookup returns CDR1 ENHRY and CDR2 SYGVKD. V was pared by 0 bases and J by 4 bases, with 6 bases between. The CDR3 region has the DNA TGTGCCATCAGTGAGTCAACCGTCACCGGGGAGCTGTTTTTT. This gives the protein CAISESTVTGELFF.

The rearrangement links TRBV28 to TRBJ1-5, with TRBD1 as a possible D gene (5 bases). The V gene's germline CDR1 is MDHEN and CDR2 SYDVKM. The CDR3 spans 14 residues. Trimming removed 3 bases at V and 3 bases at J, with 9 bases between. In DNA, the CDR3 is TGTGCCAGCAGTTTTCATGGGGCCAATCAGCCCCAGCATTTT. The encoded protein is CASSFHGANQPQHF.

The chain uses TRBV19 and TRBJ1-1; D uncertain. This CDR3 is built from 14 residues. The germline V gene encodes CDR1 LNHDA and CDR2 SQIVND (reference sequence). V lost 0 bases to trimming and J lost 1 base, with 6 bases between them. The CDR3 loop is CASSIDHWNTEAFF. DNA for the CDR3: TGTGCCAGTAGTATAGATCATTGGAACACTGAAGCTTTCTTT. Complete variable domain (other parts from reference TRBV19 and TRBJ1-1): DGGITQSPKYLFRKEGQNVTLSCEQNLNHDAMYWYRQDPGQGLRLIYYSQIVNDFQKGDIAEGYSVSREKKESFPLTVTSAQKNPTAFYLCASSIDHWNTEAFFGQGTRLTVV.

This sequence joins TRBV19 and TRBJ2-2; D might be TRBD1 (5 bases). CDR1 and CDR2 from the germline V gene are LNHDA and SQIVND (reference sequence). The CDR3 consists of 15 residues. The V and J ends lost 2 bases and 0 bases respectively, with 7 bases between them. The CDR3 loop reads CASSISGTNTGELFF. Written as DNA, the CDR3 is TGTGCCAGTAGTATATCAGGGACGAACACCGGGGAGCTGTTTTTT.